This TCR beta chain was captured by sequencing in a study of CDR3 diversity in severe acne. TCRdb redid the calling of the PCR reads with MiXCR, one entry per CDR3 protein. Among roughly 79,000 distinct CDR3 sequences listed, 45% to 55% were seen once. In germline, CDR1 is KGHDR, CDR2 SFDVKD. This CDR3 spans 17 amino acids. On this clonotype itself: A much more abundant neighbour one base away suggests this may be a read error.

The source of this sequence is a male donor with severe acne vulgaris. This rearrangement joins TRBV24-1 to TRBJ2-1; 7 bases align to TRBD2. Sequenced: blood. The CDR3 spells CATGDIPRGRVDNEQFF. DNA for the CDR3: TGTGCCACCGGTGACATTCCGCGAGGGAGGGTGGACAATGAGCAGTTCTTC.